Below, 27 T cell receptor beta chains from the same sample are listed, as sequenced in a study of ipilimumab plus nivolumab after autologous stem cell transplantation. The table came from immunoSEQ multiplex PCR; TCRdb's copy has only in-frame clones and leaves some out. Among around 21,000 clones, about 81% were seen once, and the ten largest hold 6% to 7%. The sequencing here drew on PBMCs, taken in a trial of ipilimumab plus nivolumab as post-transplant consolidation. The receptors were sampled from a male donor with diffuse large B-cell lymphoma.

This clone was seen only once. This sequence joins TRBV9 and TRBJ1-2; D is ambiguous. Trimming removed 0 bases at V and 8 bases at J, with 11 bases between. The CDR3 covers 13 residues. Germline V gene sequence: CDR1 SGDLS, CDR2 YYNGEE. CDR3 amino acids: CASSVATGSGYTF. In nucleotides, the CDR3 is TGTGCCAGCAGCGTAGCTACCGGGTCGGGCTACACCTTC.

The chain carries TRBV4-2 and TRBJ2-3; a possible D gene is TRBD1 (6 bases). The germline CDR1 and CDR2 sequences are LGHNA and YNFKEQ. Trimming took 5 bases from V and 6 from J, leaving 15 bases between them. The CDR3 has 14 amino acids. The CDR3 DNA reads as TGTGCCAGCAGCTTGGTACAGGGAGATGATACGCAGTATTTT. It yields the protein CASSLVQGDDTQYF.

CDR3 residues: CASSARRVPISGANVLTF. In nucleotides, the CDR3 is TGTGCCAGCAGCGCGCGCCGGGTACCTATCTCTGGGGCCAACGTCCTGACTTTC. This chain links TRBV5-8 with TRBJ2-6; D call uncertain. Germline CDR1 is SGHTS and CDR2 is YDEGEE. Trimming stripped 4 bases from V and 0 bases from J, with 17 bases between. CDR3 size: 18 residues.

CDR3 sequence: CASRDSSDSYEQYF. The CDR3 nucleotides are TGTGCCAGCCGGGACAGTTCCGACTCCTACGAGCAGTACTTC. This chain links TRBV19 with TRBJ2-7, with 7 bases fitting TRBD1. Germline V gives CDR1 LNHDA, CDR2 SQIVND (reference sequence). The CDR3 contains 14 residues. Trimming took 9 bases from V and 0 from J; bases not matched to a gene: 8. Full variable domain (outside the CDR3, taken from reference TRBV19 and TRBJ2-7): DGGITQSPKYLFRKEGQNVTLSCEQNLNHDAMYWYRQDPGQGLRLIYYSQIVNDFQKGDIAEGYSVSREKKESFPLTVTSAQKNPTAFYLCASRDSSDSYEQYFGPGTRLTVT.

The rearrangement links TRBV7-9 to TRBJ2-5; 7 bases line up with TRBD2. The CDR3 has 16 residues. CDR1 is SEHNR, CDR2 FQNEAQ, per germline (reference sequence). With 1 base clipped from V and 1 base from J, the junction kept 6 bases outside the gene matches. The CDR3, as DNA: TGTGCCAGCAGCTTAGGGGGAGGGGCCGCCCAAGAGACCCAGTACTTC. Amino acids: CASSLGGGAAQETQYF.

The chain is built from TRBV7-6 and TRBJ2-2, with 12 bases fitting TRBD2. The CDR3 has 16 residues. V lost 2 bases to trimming and J lost 6 bases; unmatched junction nucleotides: 4. The germline V gene encodes CDR1 SGHVS and CDR2 FNYEAQ. The CDR3 DNA sequence: TGTGCCAGCAGCTTACCGGCTAGCGGGGGGGCCGGGGAGCTGTTTTTT. Its protein product is CASSLPASGGAGELFF. The complete variable domain, with remaining parts taken from reference TRBV7-6 and TRBJ2-2, reads GAGVSQSPRYKVTKRGQDVALRCDPISGHVSLYWYRQALGQGPEFLTYFNYEAQQDKSGLPNDRFSAERPEGSISTLTIQRTEQRDSAMYRCASSLPASGGAGELFFGEGSRLTVL.

This sequence joins TRBV4-2 and TRBJ2-2; D is unclear. The CDR3 is 16 residues long. Trimming shortened V by 1 base and J by 0 bases, and 9 bases separated the two germline ends. CDR1 is LGHNA, CDR2 YNFKEQ, per germline. The DNA for the CDR3 is TGTGCCAGCAGCCAAGGAACTGTCGCGAACACCGGGGAGCTGTTTTTT. Amino acids: CASSQGTVANTGELFF.

This chain joins TRBV4-1 and TRBJ2-2; D is ambiguous. CDR3 length equals 17 residues. The germline V gene has CDR1 MGHRA and CDR2 YSYEKL. V was clipped by 3 bases and J by 8 bases, with 22 bases between them. CDR3 sequence: CASSQTKIIRGPGELFF. DNA of the CDR3: TGCGCCAGCAGCCAGACAAAGATTATCCGTGGACCAGGGGAGCTGTTTTTT.

This clone was counted once. The CDR3 DNA reads as TGTGCCAGCAGCGACCCCCCGGGCAGGCAGGGAGGAGAAGCTTTCTTT. Its translation is CASSDPPGRQGGEAFF. This chain links TRBV9 with TRBJ1-1, with a weak D call TRBD1 (5 bases). There are 16 residues in the CDR3. V was shortened by 3 bases and J by 8 bases, with 23 bases between the two germline ends. CDR1 and CDR2 from the germline V gene are SGDLS and YYNGEE.

The chain joins TRBV7-9 to TRBJ1-4; 8 bases line up with TRBD1. Looked up from germline, CDR1 is SEHNR and CDR2 is FQNEAQ (reference sequence). The V segment lost 5 bases and the J segment 7 bases; nucleotides outside the gene matches: 3. CDR3 length: 13 residues. For the CDR3, the DNA is TGTGCCAGCAGCCGCGGACAGGGTGAAAAACTGTTTTTT. It encodes CASSRGQGEKLFF.

This chain links TRBV5-5 with TRBJ1-1; D uncertain. V was trimmed by 8 bases and J by 5 bases, leaving 16 bases between them. The CDR3 runs 13 residues. Germline values: CDR1 SGHKS, CDR2 YYEKEE (reference sequence). The CDR3 protein is CASGQEDWTEAFF. CDR3 in DNA: TGTGCCAGTGGCCAGGAGGATTGGACTGAAGCTTTCTTT.

The J gene is TRBJ2-1, the V gene TRBV29-1; D unclear. Per germline, CDR1 SQVTM and CDR2 ANQGSEA. CDR3 length: 15 amino acids. Trimming took off 2 bases at V and 4 bases at J, with 15 bases between the two ends. In DNA form, the CDR3 reads TGCAGCGTTGAATACGTAGGGTCTCTGTACAATGAGCAGTTCTTC. It is translated as CSVEYVGSLYNEQFF.

The chain recombines TRBV5-4 with TRBJ1-1; a weak D match, TRBD1 (5 bases). This CDR3 comprises 13 residues. CDR1 and CDR2 from the germline V gene are SGHNT and YYREEE (reference sequence). V shed 1 base and J shed 4 bases, with 8 bases lying between them. The CDR3 reads CASSLPGFTEAFF. CDR3 DNA sequence: TGTGCCAGCAGCTTGCCAGGGTTCACTGAAGCTTTCTTT.

In this sample, this clone turned up a few times. The chain combines TRBV27 with TRBJ2-2; possibly TRBD1 for D (5 bases). V was clipped by 3 bases and J by 2 bases, with 10 bases between them. CDR1 and CDR2 (germline): MNHEY, SMNVEV (reference sequence). CDR3 length equals 15 residues. CDR3 DNA sequence: TGTGCCAGCAGTTTGTTCAGGGAAAACACCGGGGAGCTGTTTTTT. This gives the protein CASSLFRENTGELFF.

The chain employs TRBV2 and TRBJ1-6, with D unclear. V shed 6 bases and J shed 5 bases, with 11 bases lying between them. This CDR3 spans 14 amino acids. Germline V CDR1 and CDR2: SNHLY, FYNNEI. As DNA, the CDR3 is TGTGCCAGCAGGCCTTCCTCGGATAATTCACCCCTCCACTTT. It codes for CASRPSSDNSPLHF.

J is TRBJ2-5 and V is TRBV5-4; TRBD1 might be the D (6 bases). The ends were cut back, 3 bases at V and 1 base at J, with 10 bases in the middle. The CDR3 contains 14 residues. CDR1 is SGHNT and CDR2 is YYREEE in the germline V gene (reference sequence). The CDR3 sequence: CASSSGQLQETQYF. In nucleotides, the CDR3 is TGTGCCAGCAGCTCAGGACAGCTCCAAGAGACCCAGTACTTC.

This chain connects TRBV11-2 to TRBJ2-7; unclear D gene. V dropped 2 bases and J dropped 2 bases, with 10 bases sitting between them. CDR3 length: 14 amino acids. Germline loops: CDR1 SGHAT, CDR2 FQNNGV. CDR3 nucleotide sequence: TGTGCCAGCAGCTTAATGGGCAGGACCTACGAGCAGTACTTC. Its translation: CASSLMGRTYEQYF.

This clone has a handful of counts. The chain is built from TRBV20-1 and TRBJ2-2; D ambiguous. Germline V gives CDR1 DFQATT, CDR2 SNEGSKA (reference sequence). Trimming took 5 bases from V and 6 from J, leaving 7 bases between them. CDR3 size: 11 residues. DNA for the CDR3: TGCAGTGCTGGAATAGCCGGGGAGCTGTTTTTT. Protein product: CSAGIAGELFF.

J is TRBJ2-3 and V is TRBV9; D is possibly TRBD1 (6 bases). Trimming shortened V by 3 bases and J by 6 bases, and 20 bases separated the two germline ends. The CDR3 is 16 residues long. CDR1 SGDLS and CDR2 YYNGEE come from the germline V gene. CDR3 sequence: CASSARLGDQGDTQYF. The CDR3 DNA is TGTGCCAGCAGCGCCCGGCTGGGGGATCAGGGGGATACGCAGTATTTT.

The chain carries TRBV2 and TRBJ1-2, with 7 bases matching TRBD1. The length of the CDR3 is 14 residues. The germline CDR1 and CDR2 sequences are SNHLY and FYNNEI. J was trimmed by 2 bases and V by 5 bases; bases with no gene match: 5. CDR3 coding DNA: TGTGCCAGCAGTCAAGACAGGGACAACTATGGCTACACCTTC. The encoded protein is CASSQDRDNYGYTF.

Only a few counts were recorded for this clone. The rearrangement uses TRBV5-5 and TRBJ2-2; no firm D call. With 0 bases removed from V and 4 bases from J, the gap between germline ends came to 10 bases. CDR1 is SGHKS and CDR2 is YYEKEE in the germline V gene (reference sequence). This CDR3 has 15 residues. The CDR3 sequence: CASSLDGAGTGELFF. In DNA, the CDR3 is TGTGCCAGCAGCTTGGACGGAGCTGGCACCGGGGAGCTGTTTTTT.

This clone came up once. DNA of the CDR3: TGTGCCAGCAGCTTAATTCGGAGGGGAGAGACCCAGTACTTC. Protein sequence: CASSLIRRGETQYF. The chain couples TRBV7-9 to TRBJ2-5; weak D call: TRBD2 (6 bases). CDR3 length equals 14 residues. V lost 2 bases and J lost 4, with 11 bases in between. Germline CDR1 and CDR2: SEHNR and FQNEAQ (reference sequence).

V and J are TRBV7-9 and TRBJ2-1; 11 bases line up with TRBD2. With 4 bases clipped from V and 12 bases from J, the junction kept 8 bases outside the gene matches. Germline V gene sequence: CDR1 SEHNR, CDR2 FQNEAQ (reference sequence). The CDR3 has 14 residues. The CDR3 DNA sequence: TGTGCCAGCAGCTCTAACCTAGCGGGGGGAGCGCAGTTCTTC. It encodes CASSSNLAGGAQFF.

The chain joins TRBV4-2 to TRBJ2-7; no clear D. The CDR3 sequence is 14 residues long. Trimming took 0 bases from V and 0 from J, leaving 6 bases between them. Germline CDR1 reads LGHNA; CDR2 reads YNFKEQ. For the CDR3, the DNA is TGTGCCAGCAGCCAAGAGGTGGACTCCTACGAGCAGTACTTC. Its protein is CASSQEVDSYEQYF.

The J gene is TRBJ1-1, the V gene TRBV4-1; the D is unclear. With 6 bases removed from V and 3 bases from J, the gap between germline ends came to 8 bases. This CDR3 is 12 amino acids long. Germline assignment: CDR1 MGHRA and CDR2 YSYEKL. CDR3 sequence: CASSHPYTEAFF. DNA for the CDR3: TGCGCCAGCAGTCATCCGTACACTGAAGCTTTCTTT.

The chain has TRBV6-6 and TRBJ1-5; no clear D. V was clipped by 1 base and J by 5 bases, with 9 bases between them. Germline assignment: CDR1 MNHNY and CDR2 SVGAGI (reference sequence). The CDR3 sequence is 14 residues long. CDR3 sequence reads: CASSYLDGYQPQHF. CDR3 nucleotides: TGTGCCAGCAGTTACTTGGATGGTTATCAGCCCCAGCATTTT.

V is TRBV10-3 and J is TRBJ2-7; D perhaps matches TRBD2 (6 bases). The length of the CDR3 is 13 residues. Trimming cost V 9 bases and J 2 bases, with 14 bases left between them. Per germline, CDR1 ENHRY and CDR2 SYGVKD. The CDR3 loop reads CAMSAGFTYEQYF. The CDR3 DNA reads TGTGCCATGTCGGCGGGATTCACCTACGAGCAGTACTTC.